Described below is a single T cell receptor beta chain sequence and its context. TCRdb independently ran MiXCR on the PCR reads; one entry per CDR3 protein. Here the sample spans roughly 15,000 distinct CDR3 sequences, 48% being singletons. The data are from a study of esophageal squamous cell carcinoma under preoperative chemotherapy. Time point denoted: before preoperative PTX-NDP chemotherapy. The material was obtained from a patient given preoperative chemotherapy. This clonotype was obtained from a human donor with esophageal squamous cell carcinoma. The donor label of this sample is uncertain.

CDR3 in DNA: TGTGCCAGCAGCTTAGGAGAAAGGAGGACCGGGGAGCTGTTTTTT. Amino acids: CASSLGERRTGELFF. The rearrangement joins TRBV7-9 to TRBJ2-2; TRBD2 is a possible D gene (5 bases). The CDR3 is 15 residues long. CDR1 and CDR2 (germline): SEHNR, FQNEAQ (reference sequence). Trimming left V 1 base short and J 5 bases short, with 11 bases between.